Included here is one T cell receptor (beta chain) sequence, with context. Antigen: not known. Separate from the approximately 700-subject first cohort was the approximately 120-subject validation cohort, to which the donors belonged. The protocol was immunoSEQ multiplex PCR, while the TCRdb copy is restricted to in-frame clones and leaves out a portion. The sample records fewer than 250,000 clones, over 75% being singletons. The CDR3 contains 14 residues. V was cut by 3 bases and J by 0 bases, with 6 bases left in between. Germline V gene data show CDR1 as SGHRS and CDR2 as YFSETQ. The sample originates from a study of cytomegalovirus exposure and HLA in healthy donors. In the study overall: A subsequent analysis stated that the 120 or so validation repertoires were run on the same platform as the approximately 700 first-cohort repertoires.

Study results and caveats: Among the CMV-associated chains, three were confirmed in vitro as specific for CMV antigens. The authors enumerated some 170 TCR beta chains as linked to cytomegalovirus.

Sequenced material: PBMCs. The TCR comes from a woman aged 18-30 years in good health and CMV-seropositive. J is TRBJ2-2 and V is TRBV5-1; tentative D call: TRBD1 (5 bases). The chain's CDR3 is CASSWTPNTGELFF. The CDR3 bases are TGCGCCAGCAGCTGGACACCGAACACCGGGGAGCTGTTTTTT.